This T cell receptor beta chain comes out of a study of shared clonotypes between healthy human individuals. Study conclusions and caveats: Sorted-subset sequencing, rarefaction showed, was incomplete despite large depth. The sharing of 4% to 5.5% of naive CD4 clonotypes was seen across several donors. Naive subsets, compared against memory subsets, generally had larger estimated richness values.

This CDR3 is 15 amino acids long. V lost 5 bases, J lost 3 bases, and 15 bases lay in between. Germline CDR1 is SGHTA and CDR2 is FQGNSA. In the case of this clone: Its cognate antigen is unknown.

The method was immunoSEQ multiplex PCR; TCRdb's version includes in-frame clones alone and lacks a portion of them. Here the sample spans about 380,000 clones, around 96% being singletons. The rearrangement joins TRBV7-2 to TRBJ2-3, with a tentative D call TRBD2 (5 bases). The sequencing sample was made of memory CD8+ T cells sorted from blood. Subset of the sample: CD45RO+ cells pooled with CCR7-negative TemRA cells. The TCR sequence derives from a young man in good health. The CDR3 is CASSPNPRETDTQYF. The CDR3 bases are TGTGCCAGCAGCCCAAATCCAAGGGAGACAGATACGCAGTATTTT.